These T cell receptor beta chains were read from a single sample in a study of cytotoxic CD8 clonotypes in ibrutinib-treated CLL. The table came from immunoSEQ multiplex PCR; TCRdb's copy has only in-frame clones and leaves some out. Here the sample spans 250,000 to 350,000 clones, more than 70% being singletons. This sample comprised PBMCs, obtained at disease progression, from a patient treated with ibrutinib. These receptors were taken from a human donor with chronic lymphocytic leukemia. Both conserved end residues are part of each CDR3. D genes are given only for firm matches. Clone size, where shown, is once, few, many, or a class for clones that have expanded.

clone_size: .; cdr3_length: 15; v_call: TRBV6-1; d_call: .; j_call: TRBJ2-7; cdr3_nt: TGTGCCAGCAGTGACGGATCAGGGAAGGGCTACGAGCAGTACTTC; cdr3_aa: CASSDGSGKGYEQYF
clone_size: .; cdr3_length: 14; v_call: TRBV15; d_call: TRBD1; j_call: TRBJ2-2; cdr3_nt: TGTGCCACCAGCCACAGGGGTAACACCGGGGAGCTGTTTTTT; cdr3_aa: CATSHRGNTGELFF
clone_size: .; cdr3_length: 14; v_call: TRBV5-1; d_call: .; j_call: TRBJ1-4; cdr3_nt: TGCGCCAGCAGCGACGCCGGGACGGGTGAAAAACTGTTTTTT; cdr3_aa: CASSDAGTGEKLFF
clone_size: .; cdr3_length: 13; v_call: TRBV6-6; d_call: .; j_call: TRBJ2-7; cdr3_nt: TGTGCCATCGGACTTAGACAGTCCTACGAGCAGTACTTC; cdr3_aa: CAIGLRQSYEQYF
clone_size: .; cdr3_length: 13; v_call: TRBV29-1; d_call: .; j_call: TRBJ1-2; cdr3_nt: TGCAGCGCCCAGACGCAGGGGTACCATGGCTACACCTTC; cdr3_aa: CSAQTQGYHGYTF
clone_size: once; cdr3_length: 14; v_call: TRBV19; d_call: .; j_call: TRBJ2-2; cdr3_nt: TGTGCCGCATCGGGGCAGGGTGGTCACGGGGAGCTGTTTTTT; cdr3_aa: CAASGQGGHGELFF
clone_size: .; cdr3_length: 14; v_call: TRBV11-1; d_call: TRBD2; j_call: TRBJ2-5; cdr3_nt: TGTGCCAGCAGCCCCGGACTAGCGAAAGAGACCCAGTACTTC; cdr3_aa: CASSPGLAKETQYF
clone_size: .; cdr3_length: 13; v_call: TRBV6-5; d_call: .; j_call: TRBJ1-4; cdr3_nt: TGTGCCAGCAGTTACTCGAACCCTGAAAAACTGTTTTTT; cdr3_aa: CASSYSNPEKLFF
clone_size: .; cdr3_length: 15; v_call: TRBV14; d_call: .; j_call: TRBJ2-4; cdr3_nt: TGTGCCAGCAGCCACACTGACTTCGCCAAAAACATTCAGTACTTC; cdr3_aa: CASSHTDFAKNIQYF
clone_size: few; cdr3_length: 16; v_call: TRBV2; d_call: .; j_call: TRBJ2-3; cdr3_nt: TGTGCCAGCAGTGATCGGGCGAGGACTAGCACAGATACGCAGTATTTT; cdr3_aa: CASSDRARTSTDTQYF